The rows below give T cell receptor beta chains drawn from one sample of a study of Graves' ophthalmopathy and Graves' hyperthyroidism. MiXCR, applied by TCRdb to the multiplex PCR reads, yields one record per CDR3 protein. Found here are about 240,000 distinct CDR3 sequences, approximately 42% of them singletons; the top ten hold about half. Sequences were obtained from peripheral blood. Receptor source: an adult man with Graves' ophthalmopathy. CDR3s include the opening cysteine and the closing phenylalanine or tryptophan. D genes are given only for firm matches. The size entry is marked missing in some rows and otherwise reads once, few, many or a size class.

TRBV19,TRBJ1-5,NA,NA,TGTGCCAGTAGTCCTTTGGGGGATGCGCGGAATCAGCCCCAGCATTTT,CASSPLGDARNQPQHF
TRBV29-1,TRBJ1-5,NA,NA,TGCAGTGCTACACCATTAGCGGGAGTCGGCAATCAGCCCCAGCATTTT,CSATPLAGVGNQPQHF
TRBV9,TRBJ1-6,NA,TRBD1,TGTGCCAGCAGCTTAAGGGACAGCGCTAATTCACCCCTCCACTTT,CASSLRDSANSPLHF
TRBV7-9,TRBJ1-5,NA,NA,TGTGCCAGCACCCGTGAAGGCAATCAGCCCCAGCATTTT,CASTREGNQPQHF
TRBV7-9,TRBJ1-1,NA,NA,TGTGCCAGCAGCTTATCCGCTGAAGCTTTCTTT,CASSLSAEAFF
TRBV20-1,TRBJ1-2,NA,NA,TGCAGTGCTGGGGGGGGCCCCGCTAACTATGGCTACACCTTC,CSAGGGPANYGYTF
TRBV7-8,TRBJ1-4,NA,NA,TGTGCCAGCAGCGCCCAAGTAGGGTCTAATGAAAAACTGTTTTTT,CASSAQVGSNEKLFF
TRBV10-2,TRBJ2-7,NA,NA,TGTGCCAGCAGTTACTTGGGCAGGGGGAGGGTAGAGCAGTACTTC,CASSYLGRGRVEQYF
TRBV12-5,TRBJ1-1,few,NA,TGTGCTAGTGGTTTGGACAGAATTTCTTTCTTT,CASGLDRISFF
TRBV5-1,TRBJ2-7,NA,NA,TGCGCCAGCAGCTTGTACGGGGAGGTGGATGAGCAGTACTTC,CASSLYGEVDEQYF
TRBV20-1,TRBJ2-7,NA,TRBD2,TGCAGTGCTAGGGGGACTAGCCGTTGGGGAAACGAGCAGTACTTC,CSARGTSRWGNEQYF
TRBV19,TRBJ2-5,few,NA,TGTGCCAGTACCCCGAGGGGCAGCCTTCAAGAGACCCAGTACTTC,CASTPRGSLQETQYF
TRBV18,TRBJ2-2,NA,NA,TGTGCCAGCTCACCACGGAGGAGCACCGGGGAGCTGTTTTTT,CASSPRRSTGELFF
TRBV10-2,TRBJ1-6,many,TRBD1,TGCGCCAGCAGAGAGACAGGGACGGAATCACCCCTCCACTTT,CASRETGTESPLHF
TRBV5-1,TRBJ2-7,NA,TRBD2,TGCGCCAGCAGCTTTAGAACGACTAGCGGGAGCGGCGGGGCCGAGCAGTACTTC,CASSFRTTSGSGGAEQYF
TRBV5-4,TRBJ1-2,once,TRBD1,TGTGCCAGCAGCTTACAGGGGGCTGGAGGCTACACCTTC,CASSLQGAGGYTF